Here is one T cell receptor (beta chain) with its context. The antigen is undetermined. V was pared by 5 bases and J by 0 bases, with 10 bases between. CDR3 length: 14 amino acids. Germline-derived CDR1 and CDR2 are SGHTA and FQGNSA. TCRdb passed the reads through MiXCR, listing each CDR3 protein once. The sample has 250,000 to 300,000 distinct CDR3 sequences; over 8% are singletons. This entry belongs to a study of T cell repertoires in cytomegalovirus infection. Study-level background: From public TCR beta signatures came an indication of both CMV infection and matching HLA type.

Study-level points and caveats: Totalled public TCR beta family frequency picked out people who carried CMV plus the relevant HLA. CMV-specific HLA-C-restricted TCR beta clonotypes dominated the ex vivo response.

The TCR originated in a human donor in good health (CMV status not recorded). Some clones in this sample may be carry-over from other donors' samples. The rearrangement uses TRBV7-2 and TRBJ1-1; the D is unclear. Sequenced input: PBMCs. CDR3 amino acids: CASSPEAVNTEAFF. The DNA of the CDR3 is TGTGCCAGCAGCCCCGAGGCCGTGAACACTGAAGCTTTCTTT.